This entry concerns a single TCR beta chain. Its antigen is not yet known. Base qualities were left out, and no much larger clone turns up one base away. Trimming at the junction amounts to 2 bases on V and 0 bases on J, and the germline ends lie 8 bases apart. The CDR3 has 15 amino acids, counting the end cysteine and phenylalanine. Only the CDR3 DNA is retained, 45 bases long and in frame from the first base. Looking up the germline V gene yields CDR1 MNHEY and CDR2 SVGAGI. Per the publication, the time point label means: about 28 days (+/-7) after the second vaccine dose. Because spike-specific TCR depth and breadth did not differ between the two schedules, AZD1222 recipients who got a second dose at roughly 4 weeks were pooled with those who got a second dose at roughly 12 weeks. Samples from vaccinated people were obtained from the UK trials COV001 and COV002, which included a single-blind randomized controlled phase 2/3 trial of AZD1222 (ChAdOx1 nCoV-19) in healthy adults. For TCRbeta chain sequencing, PBMC samples were collected from trial participants at day 0 and at day 28 after the second dose.

The CDR3 regions of human TCRbeta chains were subjected to immunosequencing. Per the original workflow: TCRs in the repertoires were compared against a reference library of SARS-CoV-2-specific TCRs that had been generated with the MIRA antigen-specificity platform. Breadth was defined as the fraction of unique TCRs that were SARS-CoV-2-associated, and depth was defined as the fraction of total T cells that were SARS-CoV-2-associated. Using the MIRA data, each spike-specific TCR was assigned both to the spike region to which the TCR was reactive and to a CD4 or CD8 class. Log10-transformed breadth and depth values were compared by one-way ANOVA with Sidak's multiple comparisons tests. The clones in this table, taken by TCRdb from immuneACCESS, are in-frame only. Not every clone is retained; where verified, under half of the shortfall comes from an unresolved V gene, and the cause of the rest is unknown. V and J calls and clone size are given by that table; D and trimming were obtained from the DNA. This sample is represented by approximately 270,000 clones; 90% to 95% of them were singletons. The top ten hold roughly 0.6% of the sample.

This entry comes from a study of T cell responses to AZD1222 COVID-19 vaccine (dated by TCRdb to the early 2020s). For context, the study as a whole: TCR sequencing covered about 230 trial participants: 200 to 210 given two doses of AZD1222 and approximately 26 given two doses of MenACWY control vaccine. Trial participants were enrolled by age into 18-55, 56-69 and 70-plus year subgroups, with about 150, 27 and 61 TCR-sequenced participants respectively. What the study reported, not specific to this receptor: The 56-69-year group was small, and its depth increase did not reach significance, likely because of low power. Only a handful of AZD1222 recipients were SARS-CoV-2 seropositive at baseline, limiting conclusions about previously exposed vaccinees. Because no samples from the day 14 peak response were available, repertoires could be characterized only after the peak T cell response. Most participants were white British and females outnumbered males, and the authors suggested that clonal diversity may have been underestimated. The whole spike protein was spanned by vaccine-associated CD4 TCRs, and dominant responses were seen in regions 160-218 and 743-854. After two AZD1222 doses, both the breadth and the depth of spike-specific TCRs were significantly higher than at day 0 and than in MenACWY recipients. Nearly half of unique spike-specific TCRs reportedly recognized epitopes outside regions mutated in the B.1.351 and B.1.1.7 variants.

Sample: peripheral blood, taken 28 days after the second AZD1222 dose. The chain is made from TRBV6-5 and TRBJ1-3, with the D gene not clear enough to name. This receptor was obtained from an adult who received the AZD1222 COVID-19 vaccine. The sequence in DNA is TGTGCCAGCAGTTACGTAGGGTTCTCTGGAAACACCATATATTTT. Its translation reads: CASSYVGFSGNTIYF.